Listed here are 2 T cell receptor beta chains from one sample, sequenced in a study of T cells after yellow fever vaccination. TCRdb fed the 5' RACE reads into MiXCR, producing one record per CDR3 protein. Counted here are approximately 510,000 distinct CDR3 sequences, 21% occurring once; the ten biggest clones make up approximately 15%. This specimen was PBMCs, taken more than 20 days after the first yellow fever vaccination. The receptors stem from a man aged 18 to 30 who received the YFV17D yellow fever vaccine.

This clonotype came up many times. The genes are TRBV18 and TRBJ1-5; a weak D match, TRBD1 (6 bases). The ends were cut back, 4 bases at V and 5 bases at J, with 12 bases in the middle. CDR1 is KGHSH, CDR2 LQKENI, per germline. The CDR3 totals 14 residues. CDR3 protein: CASSRSDSDQPQHF. CDR3 nucleotide sequence: TGTGCCAGCTCACGGTCGGACAGCGATCAGCCCCAGCATTTT.

This chain connects TRBV6-5 to TRBJ2-6; the match to TRBD1 covers 8 bases. Germline values: CDR1 MNHEY, CDR2 SVGAGI. J was trimmed by 1 base and V by 4 bases; bases with no gene match: 9. The CDR3 has 18 amino acids. CDR3 sequence (DNA): TGTGCCAGCAGTTCAGGGGACAGGATGACTTCTGGGGCCAACGTCCTGACTTTC. It specifies CASSSGDRMTSGANVLTF.